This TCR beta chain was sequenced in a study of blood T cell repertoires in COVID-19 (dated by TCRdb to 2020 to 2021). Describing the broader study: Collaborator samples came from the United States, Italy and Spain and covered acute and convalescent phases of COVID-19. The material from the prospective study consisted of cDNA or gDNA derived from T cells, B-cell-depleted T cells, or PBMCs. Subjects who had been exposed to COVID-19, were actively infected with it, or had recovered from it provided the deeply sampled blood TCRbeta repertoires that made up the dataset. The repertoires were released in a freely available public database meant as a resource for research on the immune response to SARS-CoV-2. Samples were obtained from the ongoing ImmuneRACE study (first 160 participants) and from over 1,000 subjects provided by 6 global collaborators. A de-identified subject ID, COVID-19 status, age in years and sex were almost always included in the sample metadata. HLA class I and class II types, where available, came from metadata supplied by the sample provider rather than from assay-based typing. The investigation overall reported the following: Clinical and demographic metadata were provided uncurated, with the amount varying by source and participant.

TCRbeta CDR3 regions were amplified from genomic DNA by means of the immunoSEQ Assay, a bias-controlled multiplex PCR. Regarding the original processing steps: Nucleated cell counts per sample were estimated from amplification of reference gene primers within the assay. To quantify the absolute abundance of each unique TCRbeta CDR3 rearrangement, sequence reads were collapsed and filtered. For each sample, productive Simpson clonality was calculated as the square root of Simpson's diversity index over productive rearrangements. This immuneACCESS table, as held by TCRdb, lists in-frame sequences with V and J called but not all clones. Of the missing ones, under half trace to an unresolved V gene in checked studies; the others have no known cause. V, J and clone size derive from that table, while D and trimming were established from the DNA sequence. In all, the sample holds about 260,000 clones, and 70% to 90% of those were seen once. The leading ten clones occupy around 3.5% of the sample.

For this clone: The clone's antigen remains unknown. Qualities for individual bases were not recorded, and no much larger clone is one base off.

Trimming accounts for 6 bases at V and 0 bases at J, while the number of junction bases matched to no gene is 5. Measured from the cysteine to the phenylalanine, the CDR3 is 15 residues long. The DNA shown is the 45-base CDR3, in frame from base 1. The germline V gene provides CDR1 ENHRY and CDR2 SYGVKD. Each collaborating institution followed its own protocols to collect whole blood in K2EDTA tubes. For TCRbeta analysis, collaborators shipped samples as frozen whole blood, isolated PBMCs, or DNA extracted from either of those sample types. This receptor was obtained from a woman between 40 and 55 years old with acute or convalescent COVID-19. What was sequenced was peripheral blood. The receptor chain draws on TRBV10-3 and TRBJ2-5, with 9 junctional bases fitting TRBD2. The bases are TGTGCCATCAGCCCGCGGGGGGGAGACCAAGAGACCCAGTACTTC. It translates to CAISPRGGDQETQYF.